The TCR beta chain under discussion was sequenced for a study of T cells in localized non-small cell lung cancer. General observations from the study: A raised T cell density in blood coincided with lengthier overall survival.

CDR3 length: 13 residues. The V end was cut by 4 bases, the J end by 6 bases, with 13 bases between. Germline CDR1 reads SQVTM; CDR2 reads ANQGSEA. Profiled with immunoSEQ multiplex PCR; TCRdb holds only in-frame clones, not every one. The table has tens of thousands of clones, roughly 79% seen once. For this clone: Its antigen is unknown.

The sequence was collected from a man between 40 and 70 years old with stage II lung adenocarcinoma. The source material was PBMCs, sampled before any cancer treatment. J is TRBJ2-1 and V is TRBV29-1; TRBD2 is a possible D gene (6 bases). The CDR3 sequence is CSVAGLPLNEQFF. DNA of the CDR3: TGCAGCGTTGCGGGACTCCCCCTCAATGAGCAGTTCTTC.